Below are 32 T cell receptor beta chains sequenced from a single sample in a study of Ad26.COV2.S vaccination and SARS-CoV-2 variants. Treatment noted: roughly 19 received Ad26.COV2.S at low or high dose, single or two shots; 5 received placebo; per-sample allocation not given. After the first vaccine or placebo injection, samples were drawn on day 63. The table came from immunoSEQ multiplex PCR; TCRdb's copy has only in-frame clones and leaves some out. The repertoire consists of roughly 400,000 clones, with about 90% occurring once and the leading ten covering under 2%. Sequencing was performed on peripheral blood, taken in a trial of Ad26.COV2.S vaccine versus placebo. The receptors stem from a person between 18 and 59 years old who received the Ad26.COV2.S COVID-19 vaccine or a placebo.

This chain joins TRBV9 and TRBJ2-7; possibly TRBD1 for D (6 bases). Trimming cost V 0 bases and J 1 base, with 14 bases left between them. The CDR3 is 16 residues long. Germline CDR1 SGDLS, CDR2 YYNGEE. The CDR3: CASSVEVGATSYEQYF. DNA of the CDR3: TGTGCCAGCAGCGTAGAGGTGGGGGCAACGTCCTACGAGCAGTACTTC.

The rearrangement links TRBV7-2 to TRBJ1-6; D not certain. The CDR3 is made up of 14 amino acids. Between the trimmed V and J ends, which lost 5 bases and 4 bases, there was a span of 9 bases. The germline CDR1 and CDR2 sequences are SGHTA and FQGNSA. The CDR3 spells CASSQGFYNSPLHF. The CDR3 DNA is TGTGCCAGCAGCCAAGGATTTTATAATTCACCCCTCCACTTT.

The chain combines TRBV5-4 with TRBJ1-2, with unresolved D. Looked up from germline, CDR1 is SGHNT and CDR2 is YYREEE (reference sequence). The V and J ends lost 5 bases and 8 bases respectively, with 16 bases between them. This CDR3 has 13 residues. The CDR3 protein is CASSFRGTLGYTF. Written as DNA, the CDR3 is TGTGCCAGCAGTTTCCGGGGAACACTGGGCTACACCTTC.

The chain uses TRBV3-1 (or the pseudogene TRBV3-2) and TRBJ2-1, with D unresolved. There are 11 residues in the CDR3. The germline V gene has CDR1 LGHDT and CDR2 YNNKEL (reference sequence). V lost 6 bases, J lost 7 bases, and 7 bases lay in between. The CDR3 DNA is TGTGCCAGCAGTAAATTGAATGAGCAGTTCTTC. Protein sequence: CASSKLNEQFF.

The chain has TRBV6-1 and TRBJ1-2; maybe TRBD1 (5 bases). CDR3 length: 14 amino acids. Trimming removed 4 bases at V and 3 bases at J, with 12 bases between. CDR1 and CDR2 (germline): MNHNS, SASEGT. CDR3 DNA: TGTGCCAGCAGTGCAGCGGGGGAGGACTATGGCTACACCTTC. This sequence encodes CASSAAGEDYGYTF.

The V and J genes are TRBV28 and TRBJ2-5; 7 bases fit TRBD1. Germline values: CDR1 MDHEN, CDR2 SYDVKM. V trimming: 5 bases; J trimming: 2 bases; junction bases outside the gene matches: 8. This CDR3 contains 15 residues. The CDR3, as DNA: TGTGCCAGCAGTCGAGTGACAGGGTATCAAGAGACCCAGTACTTC. This sequence encodes CASSRVTGYQETQYF. Drawing the rest from reference TRBV28 and TRBJ2-5, the complete variable domain is DVKVTQSSRYLVKRTGEKVFLECVQDMDHENMFWYRQDPGLGLRLIYFSYDVKMKEKGDIPEGYSVSREKKERFSLILESASTNQTSMYLCASSRVTGYQETQYFGPGTRLLVL.

The chain couples TRBV9 to TRBJ1-1; no reliable D call. The V gene lost 5 bases and the J gene lost 8 bases, with 4 bases spanning the gap. CDR3 length equals 9 residues. The germline V gene has CDR1 SGDLS and CDR2 YYNGEE. CDR3 region: CASRPEAFF. The DNA of the CDR3 is TGTGCCAGCAGGCCCGAAGCTTTCTTT.

The chain links TRBV19 to TRBJ2-3; TRBD2 matches 12 bases. The V gene's germline CDR1 is LNHDA and CDR2 SQIVND (reference sequence). This CDR3 contains 14 residues. The junction had 8 bases not matched to a gene; V was cut back by 10 bases and J by 6 bases. The CDR3 is CATLTSGGGDTQYF. The CDR3 bases are TGTGCCACGCTGACTAGCGGGGGCGGGGATACGCAGTATTTT.

The V and J genes are TRBV27 and TRBJ1-6, with D perhaps matching TRBD1 (5 bases). The germline V and J ends were trimmed by 3 bases and 4 bases, with 16 bases remaining between them. CDR1 is MNHEY, CDR2 SMNVEV, per germline (reference sequence). The CDR3 consists of 17 residues. The CDR3 DNA follows: TGTGCCAGCAGTTTCCGGGGCCTCACACTTTATAATTCACCCCTCCACTTT. It specifies CASSFRGLTLYNSPLHF.

The chain couples TRBV29-1 to TRBJ1-5; 7 bases fit TRBD1. V lost 7 bases, J lost 1 base, and 7 bases stayed unmatched. CDR1 is SQVTM and CDR2 is ANQGSEA in the germline V gene. The CDR3 runs to 14 residues. The CDR3 coding sequence is TGCAGCGCTCTCCAGGGGGGGAGCAATCAGCCCCAGCATTTT. It codes for CSALQGGSNQPQHF.

The chain combines TRBV6-2 or TRBV6-3 with TRBJ2-2; 7 bases are shared with TRBD2. The CDR3 spans 16 residues. Trimming at V came to 5 bases and at J to 0 bases, leaving 6 bases not matched to a gene. Per germline, CDR1 MNHEY and CDR2 SVGEGT. CDR3 DNA sequence: TGTGCCAGCAGTCCAGGACTAGGCTCGAACACCGGGGAGCTGTTTTTT. Translating it yields CASSPGLGSNTGELFF.

J is TRBJ2-5 and V is TRBV5-1; the match to TRBD2 covers 9 bases. The length of the CDR3 is 17 residues. Looked up from germline, CDR1 is SGHRS and CDR2 is YFSETQ. After removal of 4 bases from V and 4 bases from J, the junction contained 14 bases not matched to a gene. Here the CDR3 DNA reads TGCGCCAGCAGCCGCGGGGGGGTCTCTCTTTCGGGAGAGACCCAGTACTTC. It yields the protein CASSRGGVSLSGETQYF.

The chain uses TRBV6-5 and TRBJ2-7; 7 bases line up with TRBD2. Germline V gene lookup returns CDR1 MNHEY and CDR2 SVGAGI. This CDR3 contains 16 residues. With 0 bases clipped from V and 2 bases from J, the junction kept 7 bases outside the gene matches. The CDR3 DNA sequence: TGTGCCAGCAGTTACTCTGTTGCTAGCGGAACCTACGAGCAGTACTTC. Translated, it gives CASSYSVASGTYEQYF.

The chain carries TRBV6-2 or TRBV6-3 and TRBJ1-2; D possibly corresponds to TRBD1 (5 bases). This CDR3 contains 14 residues. The V end was cut by 0 bases, the J end by 6 bases, with 11 bases between. Germline V gives CDR1 MNHEY, CDR2 SVGEGT. CDR3: CASSYSGEGNGYTF. CDR3 DNA sequence: TGTGCCAGCAGTTACTCGGGGGAAGGGAATGGCTACACCTTC.

The rearrangement uses TRBV7-8 and TRBJ2-1; the D gene is possibly TRBD2 (7 bases). CDR1 is SGHVS and CDR2 is FQNEAQ in the germline V gene. V gave up 5 bases and J gave up 6 bases, with 17 bases separating them. This CDR3 region has 15 residues. The CDR3 DNA is TGTGCCAGCAGCGCGTTTGTGGGGGGGGCCAATGAGCAGTTCTTC. Its translation is CASSAFVGGANEQFF.

CDR3 DNA sequence: TGCAGCGTTGAGTCCCCAGCTCGTGAGCAGTACTTC. This codes for CSVESPAREQYF. This chain joins TRBV29-1 and TRBJ2-7; D remains ambiguous. In germline, CDR1 is SQVTM, CDR2 ANQGSEA. The CDR3 is made up of 12 amino acids. V lost 3 bases, J lost 7 bases, and 13 bases lay in between.

The chain uses TRBV5-4 and TRBJ1-6, with a weak D call TRBD1 (6 bases). V dropped 4 bases and J dropped 14 bases, with 25 bases sitting between them. The CDR3 extends over 16 amino acids. Germline V gene data show CDR1 as SGHNT and CDR2 as YYREEE (reference sequence). CDR3 DNA sequence: TGTGCCAGCAGCACTGGGGTCATGGGGGGGCAACTCACCCTCCACTTT. Translation: CASSTGVMGGQLTLHF.

The genes are TRBV5-1 and TRBJ2-3, with TRBD2 matching 9 bases. The germline CDR1 and CDR2 sequences are SGHRS and YFSETQ. The CDR3 extends over 15 amino acids. Trimming removed 1 base from V and 7 bases from J; junction bases left unmatched: 7. For the CDR3, the DNA is TGCGCCAGCAGCTTGAGCGGCGGGGGGGCCAATACGCAGTATTTT. Its translation is CASSLSGGGANTQYF.

Only a few counts were recorded for this clone. The chain combines TRBV7-8 with TRBJ1-2; D possibly corresponds to TRBD1 (6 bases). This CDR3 is 17 amino acids long. The V gene's germline CDR1 is SGHVS and CDR2 FQNEAQ. Trimming pared 2 bases from V and 6 bases from J, leaving 22 bases between. CDR3 DNA: TGTGCCAGCAGCTTAATGCGGGGGAGGGGGTATGAAGATGGCTACACCTTC. Residues: CASSLMRGRGYEDGYTF.

This clone appeared a single time. The gene calls are TRBV6-2 or TRBV6-3 and TRBJ2-2; D gene unclear. Deletions cut 2 bases from V and 2 bases from J, with 9 bases between. This CDR3 has 15 residues. Germline-derived CDR1 and CDR2 are MNHEY and SVGEGT. The CDR3 DNA is TGTGCCAGCAGTTACGCCCTACCTAACACCGGGGAGCTGTTTTTT. Protein product: CASSYALPNTGELFF.

The chain couples TRBV6-5 to TRBJ2-7; a weak D match, TRBD1 (6 bases). The V gene's germline CDR1 is MNHEY and CDR2 SVGAGI. The CDR3 spans 13 residues. V was cut by 6 bases and J by 6 bases, with 15 bases left in between. For the CDR3, the DNA is TGTGCCAGCAGCAGACAGGAGATGGTCGAGCAGTACTTC. Amino acid sequence: CASSRQEMVEQYF.

This chain connects TRBV29-1 to TRBJ2-1; D is ambiguous. V lost 6 bases and J 2 bases, leaving 17 bases between the germline ends. Germline CDR1 and CDR2: SQVTM and ANQGSEA. The CDR3 consists of 15 residues. CDR3 in amino acids: CSVPPSRAPYNEQFF. In DNA, the CDR3 is TGCAGCGTCCCGCCGTCTAGGGCCCCCTACAATGAGCAGTTCTTC.

This clone was observed once. V usage is TRBV5-4 and J usage is TRBJ1-1, with a weak D call TRBD1 (5 bases). V lost 0 bases, J lost 5 bases, and 8 bases lay in between. Germline loops: CDR1 SGHNT, CDR2 YYREEE (reference sequence). The CDR3 sequence is 13 residues long. The CDR3 reads CASSLARETEAFF. CDR3 DNA sequence: TGTGCCAGCAGCTTGGCCAGGGAAACTGAAGCTTTCTTT.

The rearrangement joins TRBV10-2 to TRBJ2-7, with 8 nucleotides matching TRBD1. The CDR3 has 16 residues. Germline V gene lookup returns CDR1 WSHSY and CDR2 SAAADI. The ends lost 5 bases at V and 7 bases at J; junction bases unmatched: 16. The CDR3 loop reads CASSTDRVGPRGEQYF. CDR3 DNA: TGCGCCAGCAGTACGGACAGGGTAGGTCCCCGAGGGGAGCAGTACTTC.

This clone was counted a single time. V and J are TRBV7-2 and TRBJ2-3, with TRBD1 as a possible D gene (6 bases). The CDR3 is made up of 17 amino acids. Germline lookup yields CDR1 SGHTA and CDR2 FQGNSA. V was shortened by 5 bases and J by 0 bases, with 18 bases between the two germline ends. This CDR3 is CASSSRQASASTDTQYF. The CDR3 DNA reads as TGTGCCAGCAGCAGCAGACAGGCATCTGCTAGCACAGATACGCAGTATTTT. Combining the CDR3 with reference TRBV7-2 and TRBJ2-3 gives the whole variable domain GAGVSQSPSNKVTEKGKDVELRCDPISGHTALYWYRQSLGQGLEFLIYFQGNSAPDKSGLPSDRFSAERTGGSVSTLTIQRTQQEDSAVYLCASSSRQASASTDTQYFGPGTRLTVL.

This clone was observed a single time. Other DNA sequences in this sample translate to the same CDR3. The chain uses TRBV7-9 and TRBJ2-7; D remains ambiguous. Trimming pared 4 bases from V and 2 bases from J, leaving 3 bases between. CDR3 length: 11 amino acids. Germline V gene data show CDR1 as SEHNR and CDR2 as FQNEAQ (reference sequence). CDR3 DNA: TGTGCCAGCAGCTCGACCTACGAGCAGTACTTC. Its protein is CASSSTYEQYF. Together with reference TRBV7-9 and TRBJ2-7, the CDR3 gives the full variable domain: DTGVSQNPRHKITKRGQNVTFRCDPISEHNRLYWYRQTLGQGPEFLTYFQNEAQLEKSRLLSDRFSAERPKGSFSTLEIQRTEQGDSAMYLCASSSTYEQYFGPGTRLTVT.

The gene calls are TRBV30 and TRBJ2-1; D not certain. The CDR3 is made up of 17 amino acids. V lost 0 bases, J lost 1 base, and 16 bases lay in between. CDR1 GTSNPN and CDR2 SVGIG come from the germline V gene (reference sequence). In nucleotides, the CDR3 is TGTGCCTGGAGTGTTTCGCCAGGCCTTAATTCCTACAATGAGCAGTTCTTC. It specifies CAWSVSPGLNSYNEQFF.

The rearrangement links TRBV7-9 to TRBJ2-5; TRBD2 is a possible D gene (6 bases). The V gene's germline CDR1 is SEHNR and CDR2 FQNEAQ (reference sequence). V was trimmed by 2 bases and J by 5 bases, leaving 9 bases between them. This CDR3 has 13 residues. The CDR3 region has the DNA TGTGCCAGCAGCTTACGCGGAGGGGAGACCCAGTACTTC. It codes for CASSLRGGETQYF. The full variable domain, rest sourced from reference TRBV7-9 and TRBJ2-5, is DTGVSQNPRHKITKRGQNVTFRCDPISEHNRLYWYRQTLGQGPEFLTYFQNEAQLEKSRLLSDRFSAERPKGSFSTLEIQRTEQGDSAMYLCASSLRGGETQYFGPGTRLLVL.

J is TRBJ2-7 and V is TRBV23-1; 8 bases match TRBD1. Being an ORF, TRBV23-1 has a function that is uncertain. The CDR3 has 16 residues. V shed 2 bases, J shed 1 base, and the junction held 7 bases outside the gene matches. CDR3 in DNA: TGCGCCAGCAGTCAAGCCCGGACAGGGAAGTCCTACGAGCAGTACTTC. It encodes CASSQARTGKSYEQYF.

The chain carries TRBV29-1 and TRBJ1-2; possible D gene TRBD1, 5 bases. With 3 bases removed from V and 5 bases from J, the gap between germline ends came to 13 bases. The V gene's germline CDR1 is SQVTM and CDR2 ANQGSEA. The CDR3 totals 13 residues. The CDR3 is CSVEGRAGYGYTF. CDR3 DNA: TGCAGCGTTGAGGGCAGGGCGGGTTATGGCTACACCTTC. The entire variable domain, with the rest obtained from reference TRBV29-1 and TRBJ1-2, is as follows: SAVISQKPSRDICQRGTSLTIQCQVDSQVTMMFWYRQQPGQSLTLIATANQGSEATYESGFVIDKFPISRPNLTFSTLTVSNMSPEDSSIYLCSVEGRAGYGYTFGSGTRLTVV.

This rearrangement joins TRBV4-1 to TRBJ2-1, with 7 bases identical to TRBD1. The CDR3 contains 16 residues. The germline gives CDR1 MGHRA, CDR2 YSYEKL. The J segment lost 7 bases and the V segment lost 5 bases, leaving 14 bases of the junction unmatched. The CDR3 here is CASSGRGQGWGNEQFF. CDR3 nucleotides: TGCGCCAGCAGCGGAAGGGGGCAGGGTTGGGGTAATGAGCAGTTCTTC.

V gene TRBV24-1 combines with J gene TRBJ2-7; D remains unclear. Germline CDR1 and CDR2: KGHDR and SFDVKD. Between the trimmed V and J ends, which lost 3 bases and 4 bases, there was a span of 12 bases. The CDR3 covers 14 residues. The CDR3: CATSDAVTPYEQYF. The DNA for the CDR3 is TGTGCCACCAGTGATGCGGTAACCCCATACGAGCAGTACTTC.